This passage covers 31 T cell receptor beta chains from one sample sequenced in a study of blood T cells in healthy people across ages. Primers used in a second PCR of roughly 6 to 11 cycles were a sample-barcoded 5' primer and a J-beta primer mix. TCRdb passed the 5' RACE reads through MiXCR, listing each CDR3 protein once. The table records about 640,000 distinct CDR3 sequences, about 30% of them present only once. The sample was blood. These receptors were taken from a woman of 80 years or more in good health.

Regarding this clonotype: Since a much larger clone is just one base distant, this may be a read error. The chain is built from TRBV6-6 and TRBJ2-1, with D perhaps being TRBD1 or TRBD2 (5 bases each). This CDR3 comprises 13 residues. Germline V gives CDR1 MNHNY, CDR2 SVGAGI (reference sequence). V shed 4 bases and J shed 10 bases, with 14 bases lying between them. CDR3 nucleotides: TGTGCCAGCAGTTCGGGACCGGCCTACGAGCAGTTCTTC. Translating gives CASSSGPAYEQFF.

This clonotype was seen more than once but under ten times. The gene calls are TRBV4-3 and TRBJ1-4; D remains ambiguous. The CDR3 length is 15 residues. Germline-derived CDR1 and CDR2 are LGHNA and YSLEER. The ends were cut back, 1 base at V and 4 bases at J, with 10 bases in the middle. CDR3 region: CASSQGSGDNEKLFF. CDR3 sequence (DNA): TGCGCCAGCAGCCAAGGGTCGGGAGATAATGAAAAACTGTTTTTT.

The sample holds many counts of this clonotype. This chain uses TRBV2 with TRBJ2-4; 8 positions agree with TRBD2. The trim removed 4 bases at V and 3 bases at J, leaving 14 bases unmatched. The CDR3 runs 18 residues. The germline V gene has CDR1 SNHLY and CDR2 FYNNEI. The CDR3 here is CASSAVYGGELGKNIQYF. CDR3 DNA: TGTGCCAGCAGTGCCGTCTACGGGGGGGAGTTGGGCAAAAACATTCAGTACTTC.

As to this clonotype: A much bigger clone sits one base away, suggesting this may be a read error. The chain combines TRBV9 with TRBJ2-7, with D perhaps TRBD2 (7 bases). The V and J ends lost 0 bases and 7 bases respectively, with 23 bases between them. From germline, CDR1 is SGDLS and CDR2 YYNGEE. The CDR3 has 17 amino acids. The CDR3 nucleotides are TGTGCCAGCAGCGTAGACCCTGGCGGGGGCCTGAGGGGGGAGCAGTACTTC. Translation gives CASSVDPGGGLRGEQYF.

This clonotype was recorded many times. The chain links TRBV3-1 to TRBJ2-7, with D possibly being TRBD1 (5 bases). The CDR3 has 13 residues. V lost 1 base, J lost 4 bases, and 8 bases lay in between. CDR1 LGHDT and CDR2 YNNKEL come from the germline V gene (reference sequence). The CDR3 sequence is CASSQGQSYEQYF. The CDR3 coding sequence is TGTGCCAGCAGCCAAGGACAGAGTTACGAGCAGTACTTC.

In this sample, this clonotype turned up many times. The chain carries TRBV6-1 and TRBJ1-2; no clear D. The length of the CDR3 is 16 residues. Trimming shortened V by 0 bases and J by 2 bases, and 13 bases separated the two germline ends. Germline CDR1 MNHNS, CDR2 SASEGT. The CDR3 DNA is TGTGCCAGCAGTGAAGCGCGGCGAGGAAGCAACTATGGCTACACCTTC. Its translation is CASSEARRGSNYGYTF.

V and J are TRBV6-6 and TRBJ1-2, with 9 bases matching TRBD1. CDR3 size: 16 residues. Germline V gives CDR1 MNHNY, CDR2 SVGAGI (reference sequence). V lost 5 bases and J lost 2; bases outside the gene matches: 9. CDR3: CASSPVSGQGNYGYTF. DNA of the CDR3: TGTGCCAGCAGTCCGGTGTCGGGACAGGGCAACTATGGCTACACCTTC.

This chain links TRBV6-2 or TRBV6-3 with TRBJ1-6, with unresolved D. Deletions cut 4 bases from V and 9 bases from J, with 7 bases between. This CDR3 spans 12 amino acids. The V gene's germline CDR1 is MNHEY and CDR2 SVGEGT. CDR3 protein: CASSSEVSPLHF. The CDR3 bases are TGTGCCAGCAGTTCCGAGGTTTCACCCCTCCACTTT.

In its sample, this clonotype was seen many times. The chain links TRBV28 to TRBJ2-5, with unresolved D. V shed 2 bases and J shed 3 bases, with 7 bases lying between them. The CDR3 length is 13 residues. Germline lookup yields CDR1 MDHEN and CDR2 SYDVKM. The CDR3 coding sequence is TGTGCCAGCAGTTTAACCCTCGAAGAGACCCAGTACTTC. Translated: CASSLTLEETQYF.

This clonotype turned up a few times. Possible read error: a much larger clone is one base away. V gene TRBV6-5 combines with J gene TRBJ2-7; TRBD2 matches at 7 bases. The J call may be in error: the DNA end matches TRBJ2-5 better. The CDR3 runs 16 residues. The V gene's germline CDR1 is MNHEY and CDR2 SVGAGI. Here the CDR3 DNA reads TGTGCCAGCAGCCCACCGGGTGGACTAGTGAGTGAGACCCAGTACTTC. This sequence encodes CASSPPGGLVSETQYF.

V is TRBV4-1 and J is TRBJ2-5, with no clear D. Germline CDR1 reads MGHRA; CDR2 reads YSYEKL. The CDR3 is 14 residues long. V was pared by 0 bases and J by 10 bases, with 15 bases between. The CDR3 DNA sequence: TGCGCCAGCAGCCAAGAATCCCCGCTAAACGTCCAGTACTTC. Translation gives CASSQESPLNVQYF.

The J gene is TRBJ1-2, the V gene TRBV20-1; D perhaps matches TRBD1 (6 bases). The length of the CDR3 is 16 residues. CDR1 is DFQATT and CDR2 is SNEGSKA in the germline V gene (reference sequence). V lost 0 bases and J lost 0, with 14 bases in between. CDR3 nucleotide sequence: TGCAGTGCTAGAGATCTTCAGGGGTCAGCTAACTATGGCTACACCTTC. It specifies CSARDLQGSANYGYTF.

V is TRBV5-5 and J is TRBJ1-5; TRBD1 matches at 9 bases. Germline assignment: CDR1 SGHKS and CDR2 YYEKEE (reference sequence). This CDR3 is 15 amino acids long. V dropped 4 bases and J dropped 4; count of bases not matched to a gene: 6. This chain's CDR3 is CASSPRDRANQPQHF. Written as DNA, the CDR3 is TGTGCCAGCAGCCCCCGGGACAGGGCAAATCAGCCCCAGCATTTT.

On this clonotype: This may come from a read error, since a much larger clone is one base off. This chain uses TRBV10-3 with TRBJ2-1, with D possibly matching TRBD2 (6 bases). CDR3 length: 15 residues. CDR1 and CDR2 from the germline V gene are ENHRY and SYGVKD. V was pared by 5 bases and J by 7 bases, with 18 bases between. DNA of the CDR3: TGTGCCATCAGTCGAGGGGAGGCGATGGAGAATGAGCAGTTCTTC. This gives the protein CAISRGEAMENEQFF.

In its sample, this clonotype was seen many times. The V call is TRBV5-1, the J call TRBJ1-1; weak D call: TRBD1 (5 bases). The CDR3 spans 13 residues. Deletions cut 4 bases from V and 5 bases from J, with 12 bases between. CDR1 is SGHRS and CDR2 is YFSETQ in the germline V gene. Written as DNA, the CDR3 is TGCGCCAGCAGCCAAGGGGTGGAGACTGAAGCTTTCTTT. As protein: CASSQGVETEAFF.

This clonotype was seen repeatedly, ten times or more. J is TRBJ1-2 and V is TRBV4-3, with 8 bases that match TRBD1. CDR1 is LGHNA and CDR2 is YSLEER in the germline V gene. J was trimmed by 8 bases and V by 0 bases; bases with no gene match: 11. There are 16 residues in the CDR3. The CDR3 DNA is TGCGCCAGCAGCCAAGATTTGGGACAGGCCAGGAACGGCTACACCTTC. Its protein is CASSQDLGQARNGYTF.

As regards this clonotype: A much larger clone is a single base away; this may be a read error. V is TRBV6-5 and J is TRBJ1-5, with 7 nucleotides matching TRBD1. This CDR3 is built from 14 residues. Germline-derived CDR1 and CDR2 are MNHEY and SVGAGI. Trimming cost V 6 bases and J 5 bases; bases outside gene matches: 7. The CDR3 region has the DNA TGTGCCAGCAGAGGGGCAGGGGGGGATCAGCCCCAGCATTTT. Amino acid sequence: CASRGAGGDQPQHF.

The rearrangement links TRBV15 to TRBJ1-1, with TRBD1 as a possible D gene (6 bases). Germline-derived CDR1 and CDR2 are LNHNV and YYDKDF (reference sequence). The CDR3 extends over 15 amino acids. With 2 bases removed from V and 1 base from J, the gap between germline ends came to 11 bases. The CDR3 bases are TGTGCCACCAGCAGACAGGGACACCAGAACACTGAAGCTTTCTTT. This codes for CATSRQGHQNTEAFF.

This clonotype was seen at least ten times. The V call is TRBV7-9, the J call TRBJ2-5; no definite D call. Germline V lookup: CDR1 SEHNR, CDR2 FQNEAQ (reference sequence). The CDR3 consists of 12 residues. The V gene lost 3 bases and the J gene lost 3 bases, with 5 bases spanning the gap. The CDR3 DNA sequence: TGTGCCAGCAGCTTCCTCGAAGAGACCCAGTACTTC. Translating it yields CASSFLEETQYF.

This chain uses TRBV20-1 with TRBJ1-2; 8 nucleotides line up with TRBD1. The J segment lost 6 bases and the V segment lost 4 bases, leaving 4 bases of the junction unmatched. CDR3 length: 12 residues. CDR1 DFQATT and CDR2 SNEGSKA come from the germline V gene (reference sequence). The CDR3 DNA follows: TGCAGTGCTACAGACAGGGGAGATGGCTACACCTTC. Its protein is CSATDRGDGYTF.

This clonotype has a count of ten or more. This chain joins TRBV6-2 or TRBV6-3 and TRBJ2-3; perhaps TRBD2 as D (6 bases). Trimming shortened V by 2 bases and J by 1 base, and 10 bases separated the two germline ends. CDR1 is MNHEY and CDR2 is SVGEGT in the germline V gene. This CDR3 has 15 amino acids. CDR3: CASSYAGTRTDTQYF. The CDR3, as DNA: TGTGCCAGCAGTTACGCGGGGACTCGCACAGATACGCAGTATTTT.

This clonotype has a count of ten or more. The V call is TRBV5-1, the J call TRBJ2-7; D assignment may be TRBD1 or TRBD2 (6 bases each). The CDR3 loop spans 14 amino acids. V lost 4 bases, J lost 2 bases, and 13 bases lay in between. The germline V gene has CDR1 SGHRS and CDR2 YFSETQ. The chain's CDR3 is CASSPGALTYEQYF. In DNA form, the CDR3 reads TGCGCCAGCAGCCCGGGGGCCCTAACCTACGAGCAGTACTTC. Based on the CDR3 plus reference TRBV5-1 and TRBJ2-7, the full variable domain is KAGVTQTPRYLIKTRGQQVTLSCSPISGHRSVSWYQQTPGQGLQFLFEYFSETQRNKGNFPGRFSGRQFSNSRSEMNVSTLELGDSALYLCASSPGALTYEQYFGPGTRLTVT.

Note on this clonotype: This sequence may be a read error, since a much larger clone differs from it by one base. The chain recombines TRBV9 with TRBJ2-7; D unresolved. Germline V gene sequence: CDR1 SGDLS, CDR2 YYNGEE. V lost 4 bases and J 6 bases, leaving 17 bases between the germline ends. The CDR3 consists of 14 residues. In DNA form, the CDR3 reads TGTGCCAGCAGCCCCGCCGGGCAGCTTGGCGAGCAGTACTTC. This sequence encodes CASSPAGQLGEQYF.

Ten or more counts support this clonotype. The V and J genes are TRBV6-2 or TRBV6-3 and TRBJ2-7; D call uncertain. V lost 6 bases and J lost 3, with 15 bases in between. The CDR3 is made up of 14 amino acids. CDR1 and CDR2 from the germline V gene are MNHEY and SVGEGT. This chain's CDR3 is CASSPMGTNYEQYF. CDR3 sequence (DNA): TGTGCCAGCAGCCCCATGGGTACGAACTACGAGCAGTACTTC.

This clonotype turned up a few times. V and J are TRBV7-8 and TRBJ1-3, with 8 bases identical to TRBD1. The CDR3 totals 15 residues. V lost 2 bases, J lost 4 bases, and 4 bases stayed unmatched. The germline gives CDR1 SGHVS, CDR2 FQNEAQ. The CDR3 loop reads CASSLQGARGNTIYF. CDR3 bases: TGTGCCAGCAGCTTACAGGGGGCCAGAGGAAACACCATATATTTT.

The sample holds a few counts of this clonotype. The rearrangement joins TRBV30 to TRBJ2-2, with 14 nucleotides matching TRBD2. This CDR3 contains 14 residues. Unmatched junction bases numbered 2, after V lost 3 bases and J lost 8 bases. Germline CDR1 reads GTSNPN; CDR2 reads SVGIG (reference sequence). CDR3 nucleotide sequence: TGTGCCTGGAGGACTAGCGGGGGGGCTGGGGAGCTGTTTTTT. Translating it yields CAWRTSGGAGELFF.

The J gene is TRBJ2-7, the V gene TRBV27; 12 positions agree with TRBD2. The J segment lost 2 bases and the V segment lost 5 bases, leaving 7 bases of the junction unmatched. Germline lookup yields CDR1 MNHEY and CDR2 SMNVEV (reference sequence). The CDR3 is made up of 16 amino acids. CDR3 in amino acids: CASSRVTSGSAYEQYF. DNA for the CDR3: TGTGCCAGCAGTAGAGTGACTAGCGGGAGTGCCTACGAGCAGTACTTC.

A remark on this clonotype: This sequence may be a read error, since a much larger clone differs from it by one base. V usage is TRBV24-1 and J usage is TRBJ2-5; TRBD2 is a possible D gene (6 bases). The germline V and J ends were trimmed by 0 bases and 11 bases, with 24 bases remaining between them. Germline V CDR1 and CDR2: KGHDR, SFDVKD. CDR3 length: 17 amino acids. CDR3 nucleotides: TGTGCCACCAGTGATTTGAAGTTGGGAGGTGAGCGGAATGAGCAGTACTTC. Protein product: CATSDLKLGGERNEQYF.

This clonotype was seen ten or more times. The chain combines TRBV12-3 or TRBV12-4 with TRBJ2-3; 8 bases line up with TRBD2. The CDR3 has 15 residues. V lost 5 bases to trimming and J lost 3 bases; unmatched junction nucleotides: 7. The CDR3 region has the DNA TGTGCCAGCAGTCGGAGGGGCGGGAGGACAGATACGCAGTATTTT. Translated, it gives CASSRRGGRTDTQYF.

The table lists this clonotype with a few counts. A single base separates this from a much larger clone, so it may be a read error. The chain couples TRBV7-2 to TRBJ1-2, with a tentative D call TRBD1 (5 bases). From germline, CDR1 is SGHTA and CDR2 FQGNSA. This CDR3 has 13 amino acids. This chain's CDR3 is CANSPRGGDGYTF. The CDR3 coding sequence is TGTGCCAACAGCCCCCGCGGGGGAGATGGCTACACCTTC.

V and J are TRBV15 and TRBJ2-1; TRBD2 aligns across 7 bases. Germline trimming cut 6 bases from V and 9 bases from J; bases unmatched to any gene: 8. Germline V gene data show CDR1 as LNHNV and CDR2 as YYDKDF (reference sequence). This CDR3 is built from 13 residues. DNA for the CDR3: TGTGCCACCAGTCTTATGGCGGGAGTTGAGCAGTTCTTC. As protein: CATSLMAGVEQFF.